This T cell receptor (beta chain) was found in a study of T cells in Graves' hyperthyroidism and ophthalmopathy. Hyperthyroidism, newly diagnosed and lasting under 2 months, affected patients aged 18 to 65. Using less than 12 ml of fresh peripheral blood, PBMCs were prepared. Template material for amplifying TCR beta CDR3 regions consisted of RNA transcripts. Initially, a first-round RT-PCR of the TCR CDR3 employed the HTBI primer set. MiXCR, applied by TCRdb to the multiplex PCR reads, yields one record per CDR3 protein. The sample holds hundreds of thousands of distinct CDR3 sequences, around 38% seen once. A few counts support this clonotype. The CDR3 extends over 15 amino acids. Trimming removed 0 bases at V and 8 bases at J, with 11 bases between. Germline V lookup: CDR1 MGHRA, CDR2 YSYEKL.

This sequence was found in a man aged 18-30 years with Graves' hyperthyroidism. This chain uses TRBV4-1 with TRBJ1-6; a weak D match, TRBD1 (5 bases). What was sequenced was blood. The CDR3 sequence: CASSQERQGYSPLHF. Here the CDR3 DNA reads TGCGCCAGCAGCCAAGAGAGGCAGGGCTATTCACCCCTCCACTTT.